The 17 T cell receptor beta chains below were found in one sample sequenced in a study of blood T cell repertoires in COVID-19. The table came from immunoSEQ multiplex PCR; TCRdb's copy has only in-frame clones and leaves some out. The profile shows almost 400,000 clones, around 87% of them singletons. Sequencing used PBMCs or T cells enriched from blood (not recorded which). These receptors were collected from a woman aged 25 to 39 with acute COVID-19.

The CDR3 loop reads CASSEGGSANEKLFF. Here the CDR3 DNA reads TGTGCCAGCAGTGAAGGCGGGTCGGCTAATGAAAAACTGTTTTTT. The rearrangement uses TRBV6-1 and TRBJ1-4, with D unclear. Germline V lookup: CDR1 MNHNS, CDR2 SASEGT. V shed 1 base and J shed 3 bases, with 9 bases lying between them. The CDR3 contains 15 residues.

This clone showed up just a few times. Other DNA sequences in the same sample also yield this CDR3. This sequence joins TRBV5-1 and TRBJ1-4; 8 bases match TRBD1. The germline gives CDR1 SGHRS, CDR2 YFSETQ. J gave up 8 bases and V 3 bases, and 6 bases lay outside the gene matches. CDR3 length: 14 amino acids. The CDR3 region is CASSSGQGGEKLFF. Here the CDR3 DNA reads TGCGCCAGCAGCTCTGGACAGGGAGGCGAAAAACTGTTTTTT.

The chain employs TRBV15 and TRBJ2-1; D not certain. The CDR3 length is 13 residues. Looked up from germline, CDR1 is LNHNV and CDR2 is YYDKDF (reference sequence). V lost 3 bases, J lost 5 bases, and 8 bases lay in between. The CDR3: CATSSTYHNEQFF. CDR3 sequence (DNA): TGTGCCACCAGCAGCACATACCACAATGAGCAGTTCTTC.

The chain is built from TRBV2 and TRBJ2-1; 7 bases agree with TRBD1. V dropped 8 bases and J dropped 6; count of bases not matched to a gene: 10. This CDR3 region has 14 residues. Germline V gives CDR1 SNHLY, CDR2 FYNNEI. Here the CDR3 reads CASPGTANFNEQFF. CDR3 coding DNA: TGTGCCAGCCCCGGGACAGCGAATTTCAATGAGCAGTTCTTC.

This clone was detected only once. The chain joins TRBV5-1 to TRBJ2-3; 9 bases fit TRBD1. The CDR3 is 15 amino acids. J gave up 5 bases and V 2 bases, and 6 bases lay outside the gene matches. CDR1 is SGHRS and CDR2 is YFSETQ in the germline V gene. CDR3 DNA sequence: TGCGCCAGCAGCTTACGGGACAGGGAGGGAGATACGCAGTATTTT. Its protein is CASSLRDREGDTQYF.

V usage is TRBV24-1 and J usage is TRBJ1-2; TRBD1 might be the D (5 bases). The CDR3 is 12 residues long. The germline V and J ends were trimmed by 4 bases and 6 bases, with 8 bases remaining between them. The germline V gene encodes CDR1 KGHDR and CDR2 SFDVKD. The chain's CDR3 is CATSDREDGYTF. The CDR3 nucleotides read TGTGCCACCAGTGACAGGGAGGATGGCTACACCTTC.

This chain uses TRBV9 with TRBJ2-7; the match to TRBD1 covers 7 bases. There are 14 residues in the CDR3. The germline V gene encodes CDR1 SGDLS and CDR2 YYNGEE. Trimming removed 3 bases from V and 3 bases from J; junction bases left unmatched: 6. The CDR3: CASSGGRDSYEQYF. Written as DNA, the CDR3 is TGTGCCAGCAGCGGGGGCCGGGACAGCTACGAGCAGTACTTC.

This clone was recorded once. The gene calls are TRBV6-1 and TRBJ1-5; D remains ambiguous. Germline CDR1 is MNHNS and CDR2 is SASEGT. This CDR3 spans 14 amino acids. V lost 1 base, J lost 3 bases, and 7 bases lay in between. CDR3 residues: CASSEGTTNQPQHF. CDR3 coding DNA: TGTGCCAGCAGTGAAGGGACTACCAATCAGCCCCAGCATTTT.

The J gene is TRBJ2-2, the V gene TRBV6-5; 9 bases line up with TRBD2. From germline, CDR1 is MNHEY and CDR2 SVGAGI. The CDR3 is 15 residues long. The trim removed 6 bases at V and 7 bases at J, leaving 9 bases unmatched. The CDR3 DNA reads as TGTGCCAGCAGAAAAGCGGGGGGTTTAATCGGGGAGCTGTTTTTT. Encoded protein: CASRKAGGLIGELFF.

The chain has TRBV5-1 and TRBJ1-1; 8 nucleotides line up with TRBD1. Trimming cost V 4 bases and J 4 bases; bases outside gene matches: 12. The CDR3 is made up of 16 amino acids. Germline CDR1 SGHRS, CDR2 YFSETQ. CDR3 nucleotides: TGCGCCAGCAGCCTCCGACAGGGGCGTAGGTCCACTGAAGCTTTCTTT. It translates to CASSLRQGRRSTEAFF.

The chain couples TRBV7-2 to TRBJ1-2, with D possibly matching TRBD1 (5 bases). The ends were cut back, 4 bases at V and 3 bases at J, with 15 bases in the middle. There are 15 residues in the CDR3. Germline CDR1 SGHTA, CDR2 FQGNSA. Here the CDR3 DNA reads TGTGCCAGCAGCTACCACCGGGGACTTGACTATGGCTACACCTTC. It encodes CASSYHRGLDYGYTF.

This CDR3 is CASSPEGGSGLFF. CDR3 sequence (DNA): TGCGCCAGCAGCCCCGAAGGAGGTTCGGGACTGTTTTTT. The chain recombines TRBV4-3 with TRBJ1-4; unclear D gene. V lost 4 bases, J lost 13 bases, and 16 bases lay in between. Germline V gives CDR1 LGHNA, CDR2 YSLEER. The CDR3 loop spans 13 amino acids.

The V gene is TRBV2, the J gene TRBJ1-1; 9 bases match TRBD1. The CDR3 runs 15 residues. Germline V gene data show CDR1 as SNHLY and CDR2 as FYNNEI. Trimming cost V 8 bases and J 1 base; bases outside gene matches: 8. CDR3 nucleotide sequence: TGTGCCAGCTCCCTGGGACAGGGAAGGAACACTGAAGCTTTCTTT. Protein product: CASSLGQGRNTEAFF.

The chain is built from TRBV6-6 and TRBJ2-7, with TRBD2 as a possible D gene (5 bases). The CDR3 has 15 residues. The germline gives CDR1 MNHNY, CDR2 SVGAGI (reference sequence). Trimming removed 0 bases at V and 6 bases at J, with 15 bases between. CDR3 DNA: TGTGCCAGCAGTTACTCTTCCCCGGGGAAGCCCGAGCAGTACTTC. Encoded protein: CASSYSSPGKPEQYF.

V is TRBV6-2 or TRBV6-3 and J is TRBJ1-2; perhaps TRBD1 as D (6 bases). The germline V gene has CDR1 MNHEY and CDR2 SVGEGT. V lost 5 bases to trimming and J lost 5 bases, with 9 bases between them. This CDR3 is 12 amino acids long. CDR3 sequence: CASSQQGYGYTF. Written as DNA, the CDR3 is TGTGCCAGCAGTCAACAGGGTTATGGCTACACCTTC.

This clone was counted only a few times. The CDR3 reads CASSLRTGFGEQYF. The CDR3 bases are TGCGCCAGCAGCCTGAGGACAGGGTTTGGCGAGCAGTACTTC. V usage is TRBV4-3 and J usage is TRBJ2-7; 8 nucleotides agree with TRBD1. CDR3 length equals 14 residues. Germline CDR1 LGHNA, CDR2 YSLEER. The trim removed 4 bases at V and 6 bases at J, leaving 8 bases unmatched.

The chain employs TRBV18 and TRBJ1-5, with D hard to call. Between the trimmed V and J ends, which lost 3 bases and 2 bases, there was a span of 8 bases. Looked up from germline, CDR1 is KGHSH and CDR2 is LQKENI. This CDR3 has 14 residues. Here the CDR3 reads CASSPESRNQPQHF. The CDR3 DNA sequence: TGTGCCAGCTCACCGGAGAGTCGCAATCAGCCCCAGCATTTT.